Sequencing of this T cell receptor beta chain was carried out in a study of CXCR3-negative and CXCR3-positive naive CD8 T cells. Concerning this clonotype itself: Its antigen is unknown.

The germline CDR1 and CDR2 sequences are SGHTA and FQGNSA. This CDR3 spans 14 amino acids. Cells classed as naive CD8+ T cells were CD45RO-CCR7+CD27+CD95-. Study-wide results and limits: The TRBV-TRBJ usage of naive CXCR3-negative and CXCR3-positive cells was similar, but that of memory cells differed. Fresh PBMCs went into most assays, and CXCR3 expression partly declined after cryopreservation. Against CXCR3-negative naive cells, CXCR3-positive naive cells showed more hydrophobic TRB CDR3s. Both naive subsets showed comparably high diversity, and memory CD8+ cells showed much lower diversity.

Libraries of TRB cDNA were made by 5' RACE and carried UMIs. Following a re-call of the 5' RACE reads, TCRdb has one entry per CDR3 protein and lacks DNA. The listing records about 110,000 distinct CDR3 sequences. The gene calls are TRBV7-2 and TRBJ1-5. The specimen was naive CXCR3+ CD8+ T cells from blood. Noted subset: CD45RO-CCR7+CD27+CD95- naive CD8+ T cells expressing CXCR3 (TNR3+). The receptor comes from a human donor in good health. Some clones in this sample may be carry-over from other donors' samples. CDR3 region: CASSLGGIRQPQHF.